This TCR beta chain was documented in a study of control samples from healthy donors and cancer patients. TCRdb's copy holds only in-frame clones and misses some; the assay was immunoSEQ multiplex PCR. The sample lists 170,000 or so clones; over 80% were seen once. CDR3 length equals 14 residues. CDR1 SNHLY and CDR2 FYNNEI come from the germline V gene. Trimming took 4 bases from V and 5 from J; bases not matched to a gene: 7. This clone was counted between two and nine times. This receptor was taken from a man between 18 and 29 years old in good health. The material sequenced was blood. The chain employs TRBV2 and TRBJ1-2; TRBD1 matches at 7 bases. The CDR3 DNA is TGTGCCAGCAGTGGACAGGGTTGGGTTTATGGCTACACCTTC. It yields the protein CASSGQGWVYGYTF.